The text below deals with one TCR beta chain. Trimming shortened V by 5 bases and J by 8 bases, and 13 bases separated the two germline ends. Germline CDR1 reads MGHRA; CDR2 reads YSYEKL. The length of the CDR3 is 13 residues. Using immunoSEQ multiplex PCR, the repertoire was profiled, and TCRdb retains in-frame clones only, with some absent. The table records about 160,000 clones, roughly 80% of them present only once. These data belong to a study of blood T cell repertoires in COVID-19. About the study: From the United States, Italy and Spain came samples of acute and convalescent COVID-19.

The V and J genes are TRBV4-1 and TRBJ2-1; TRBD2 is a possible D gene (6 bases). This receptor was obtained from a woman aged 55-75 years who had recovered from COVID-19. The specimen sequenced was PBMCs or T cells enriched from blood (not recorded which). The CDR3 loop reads CASSTRGSDEQFF. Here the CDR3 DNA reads TGCGCCAGCAGCACTCGGGGGTCGGATGAGCAGTTCTTC.